This is a list of T cell receptor beta chains from one sample in a study of T-cell reconstitution after alpha-beta-depleted transplantation in children. Each CDR3 protein is one row after TCRdb ran MiXCR on the PCR reads. The sample lists roughly 190,000 distinct CDR3 sequences; 13% to 15% were seen once. The sample here was PBMCs from the stem cell graft donor, taken from the stem cell graft. The receptor set was obtained from a human donor who donated a stem cell graft to a child with acute lymphoblastic leukemia. Each CDR3 is given with its conserved first and last residue. A D gene is named only where the DNA matches it firmly. The listing skips clone size in some rows; elsewhere it reads once, few, many or a size class.

>TRBV5-1|TRBJ2-7|many|NA
CASSLGPGSSYEQYF
TGCGCCAGCAGCTTGGGTCCGGGGAGCTCCTACGAGCAGTACTTC
>TRBV5-1|TRBJ1-1|many|NA
CASNDRTAGNTEAFF
TGCGCCAGCAACGACCGGACAGCCGGGAACACTGAAGCTTTCTTT
>TRBV5-1|TRBJ2-1|many|TRBD2
CASSPLAGDARNNEQFF
TGCGCCAGCAGCCCCCTAGCGGGAGATGCTCGGAACAATGAGCAGTTCTTC
>TRBV11-2|TRBJ1-1|many|NA
CASSLRGERAFF
TGTGCCAGCAGCTTGCGCGGGGAGAGAGCTTTCTTT
>TRBV6-4|TRBJ2-3|NA|NA
CASSDKADTPADTQYF
TGTGCCAGCAGTGACAAAGCGGACACCCCGGCGGATACGCAGTATTTT
>TRBV7-2|TRBJ2-1|few|NA
CASTFHPLKWEASSYNSYNEQFF
TGTGCCAGCACCTTTCACCCTTTGAAGTGGGAGGCCTCTTCTTACAACTCCTACAATGAGCAGTTCTTC
>TRBV12-3/TRBV12-4|TRBJ2-7|many|NA
CASSTDRLSSYEQYF
TGTGCCAGCAGTACTGACAGGCTTAGCTCCTACGAGCAGTACTTC
>TRBV6-1|TRBJ2-1|NA|NA
CASSRPSHSHYYNEQFF
TGTGCCAGCAGTCGGCCCTCCCACAGTCACTACTACAATGAGCAGTTCTTC
>TRBV5-1|TRBJ1-1|many|TRBD1
CASSYNSRRTGGEAFF
TGCGCCAGCAGCTACAATTCCCGGAGGACAGGGGGCGAAGCTTTCTTT
>TRBV12-3/TRBV12-4|TRBJ2-7|many|NA
CASSSYSTYVANEQYF
TGTGCCAGCAGTTCATACAGCACTTACGTGGCTAACGAGCAGTACTTC
>TRBV3-1|TRBJ2-5|few|NA
CASSQEPGSGATETQYF
TGTGCCAGCAGCCAAGAACCAGGTAGCGGTGCGACCGAGACCCAGTACTTC
>TRBV12-3/TRBV12-4|TRBJ1-1|NA|NA
CASSLYRGGNSEAFF
TGTGCCAGCAGTTTGTATAGGGGGGGCAATTCTGAAGCTTTCTTT
>TRBV7-6|TRBJ2-5|many|NA
CASSLGAKETQYF
TGTGCCAGCAGCTTAGGGGCAAAAGAGACCCAGTACTTC
>TRBV5-1|TRBJ1-1|many|TRBD1
CASSLRRDRGNPEAFF
TGCGCCAGCAGCTTAAGACGGGACAGGGGAAACCCTGAAGCTTTCTTT
>TRBV29-1|TRBJ2-1|NA|NA
CSADRSGGNEQFF
TGCAGCGCCGACAGATCCGGGGGAAATGAGCAGTTCTTC
>TRBV29-1|TRBJ1-5|NA|NA
CSVEVGPDLPQHF
TGCAGCGTTGAGGTGGGACCGGACCTGCCCCAGCATTTT
>TRBV12-3/TRBV12-4|TRBJ1-5|NA|TRBD1
CASSWDRGLDQPQHF
TGTGCCAGCAGCTGGGACAGGGGTCTGGATCAGCCCCAGCATTTT
>TRBV27|TRBJ1-1|few|NA
CASSLRGQRDTEAFF
TGTGCCAGCAGTTTACGGGGCCAGAGGGACACTGAAGCTTTCTTT
>TRBV5-1|TRBJ1-4|many|NA
CASKLSLGTNEKLFF
TGCGCCAGCAAGTTGAGTTTAGGAACTAATGAAAAACTGTTTTTT
>TRBV20-1|TRBJ2-5|NA|TRBD1
CSARGTGRETQYF
TGCAGTGCTAGAGGGACAGGGAGAGAGACCCAGTACTTC
>TRBV4-2|TRBJ1-2|many|TRBD1
CASSQVVGDSEHYGYTF
TGTGCCAGCAGCCAAGTTGTAGGGGACAGCGAGCACTATGGCTACACCTTC
>TRBV20-1|TRBJ1-1|many|TRBD1
CSVSGGANTEAFF
TGCAGTGTGTCAGGGGGGGCGAACACTGAAGCTTTCTTT
>TRBV18|TRBJ1-5|many|NA
CASSRSQGTGGNQPQHF
TGTGCCAGCTCACGTTCGCAGGGGACTGGGGGCAATCAGCCCCAGCATTTT
>TRBV19|TRBJ1-1|once|TRBD1
CASSTSGTEGEAFF
TGTGCCAGTAGTACCTCCGGGACAGAAGGTGAAGCTTTCTTT
>TRBV29-1|TRBJ2-3|many|TRBD1
CSVEGRRTGAITDTQYF
TGCAGCGTTGAAGGTCGTAGGACAGGGGCAATCACAGATACGCAGTATTTT
>TRBV5-1|TRBJ1-1|NA|NA
CASSSYLKGASEAFF
TGCGCCAGCAGCTCCTACCTTAAAGGGGCCTCTGAAGCTTTCTTT
>TRBV12-3/TRBV12-4|TRBJ2-1|many|NA
CASTTRGEQFF
TGTGCCAGCACCACCCGGGGTGAGCAGTTCTTC
>TRBV4-1|TRBJ1-2|few|NA
CASSQDNSDSSYGYTF
TGCGCCAGCAGCCAAGATAATTCGGACAGTTCCTATGGCTACACCTTC
>TRBV29-1|TRBJ1-5|many|TRBD1
CSVGQGKNQPQHF
TGCAGCGTTGGACAGGGAAAAAATCAGCCCCAGCATTTT
>TRBV3-1|TRBJ1-2|many|NA
CASSQDRDIYGYTF
TGTGCCAGCAGCCAAGATCGGGACATCTATGGCTACACCTTC
>TRBV5-1|TRBJ1-1|many|TRBD1
CASSEVGGLAEAFF
TGCGCCAGCAGCGAGGTAGGGGGCTTGGCTGAAGCTTTCTTT
>TRBV28|TRBJ1-1|NA|NA
CASSLRWGMNTEAFF
TGTGCCAGCAGTTTAAGATGGGGAATGAACACTGAAGCTTTCTTT
>TRBV27|TRBJ2-6|many|NA
CASSLSGGVSGANVLTF
TGTGCCAGCAGTTTATCGGGCGGGGTCTCTGGGGCCAACGTCCTGACTTTC
>TRBV20-1|TRBJ1-4|many|NA
CSARDSRAPDEKLFF
TGCAGTGCTAGGGATAGCAGGGCGCCGGATGAAAAACTGTTTTTT
>TRBV5-1|TRBJ2-7|many|NA
CASTEKTEAVSYEQYF
TGCGCCAGCACCGAGAAGACGGAAGCAGTCTCCTACGAGCAGTACTTC
>TRBV10-2|TRBJ1-5|many|TRBD1
CASSDSTGGNQPQHF
TGCGCCAGCAGTGACTCGACAGGGGGGAATCAGCCCCAGCATTTT